This TCR beta chain appears in the sequencing data of a study of read filtering for tumor transcriptome and immune sequencing. Regarding the study as a whole: RNA-seq captured clonotypes less deeply and reliably than IR-seq.

The length of the CDR3 is 13 residues. Germline V gene lookup returns CDR1 MNHNY and CDR2 SVGAGI (reference sequence). Notes on this clonotype: What it binds is unknown. One end of the junction varies from germline; a read error may be responsible.

The library was built from around 400 ng RNA with molecular barcoded adaptors for alpha/delta and beta/gamma chains. A single record per CDR3 protein comes from TCRdb applying MiXCR to the reads. The sample shows over 50,000 distinct CDR3 sequences, roughly 19% of them seen only once. The sequence was collected from a donor at least 40 years old with multiple myeloma. The gene calls are TRBV6-6 and TRBJ2-1, with 7 bases lining up with TRBD2. Sequencing input: a population of CD138-negative cells sorted from bone marrow. In DNA form, the CDR3 reads TGTGCCAGCATGGGAGCGACTAGCCTTGAGCGGTTCTTC. This sequence encodes CASMGATSLERFF.